This TCR beta chain is from a study of sequential checkpoint blockade in melanoma. Treatment noted: randomized to nivolumab then ipilimumab (arm A) or the reverse (arm B). Sorted cells were live CD3+CD8+, lacking CD19 and CD56, from PBMCs. This table comes from immunoSEQ multiplex PCR, and its TCRdb copy is limited to in-frame clones, with some not included. The repertoire holds some 6,000 clones, about half seen once, with around 45% in the top ten. Germline V lookup: CDR1 SGHDN, CDR2 FVKESK. Unmatched junction bases numbered 13, after V lost 4 bases and J lost 3 bases. This CDR3 contains 17 residues.

The sample was CD8+ T cells sorted from blood (inferred from file names), taken from a patient given nivolumab and ipilimumab in sequence. V and J are TRBV14 and TRBJ1-2, with TRBD1 identical over 8 bases. The receptor was derived from a human donor with melanoma. The CDR3 spells CASSPGQGGRIDYGYTF. In DNA form, the CDR3 reads TGTGCCAGCAGCCCAGGACAGGGAGGACGAATCGACTATGGCTACACCTTC.